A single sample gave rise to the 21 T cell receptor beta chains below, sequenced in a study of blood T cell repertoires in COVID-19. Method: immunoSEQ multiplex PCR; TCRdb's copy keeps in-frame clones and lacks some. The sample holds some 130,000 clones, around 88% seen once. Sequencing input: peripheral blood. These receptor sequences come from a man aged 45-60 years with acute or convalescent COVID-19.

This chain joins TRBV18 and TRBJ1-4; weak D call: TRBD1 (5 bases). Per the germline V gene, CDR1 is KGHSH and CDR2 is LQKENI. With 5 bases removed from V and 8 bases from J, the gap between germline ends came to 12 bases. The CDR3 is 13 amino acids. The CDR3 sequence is CASSNLAGEKLFF. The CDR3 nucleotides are TGTGCCAGCTCAAACCTTGCAGGGGAAAAACTGTTTTTT.

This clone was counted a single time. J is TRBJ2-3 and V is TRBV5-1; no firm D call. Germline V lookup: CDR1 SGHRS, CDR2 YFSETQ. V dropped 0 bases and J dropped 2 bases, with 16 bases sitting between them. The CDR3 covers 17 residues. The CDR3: CASSLARLGANTDTQYF. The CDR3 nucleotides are TGCGCCAGCAGCTTGGCCAGGTTGGGTGCCAACACAGATACGCAGTATTTT.

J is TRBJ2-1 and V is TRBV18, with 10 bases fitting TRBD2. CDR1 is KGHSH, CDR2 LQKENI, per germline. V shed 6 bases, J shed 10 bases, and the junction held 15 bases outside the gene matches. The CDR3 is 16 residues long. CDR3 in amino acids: CASSPTPSGSGREQFF. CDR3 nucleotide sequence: TGTGCCAGCTCCCCCACCCCTAGCGGGAGCGGGCGGGAGCAGTTCTTC.

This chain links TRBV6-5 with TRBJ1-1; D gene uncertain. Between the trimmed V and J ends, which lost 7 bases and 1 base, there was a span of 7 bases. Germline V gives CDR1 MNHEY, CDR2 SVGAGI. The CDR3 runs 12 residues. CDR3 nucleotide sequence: TGTGCCAGCACCTCAGGGAACACTGAAGCTTTCTTT. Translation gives CASTSGNTEAFF.

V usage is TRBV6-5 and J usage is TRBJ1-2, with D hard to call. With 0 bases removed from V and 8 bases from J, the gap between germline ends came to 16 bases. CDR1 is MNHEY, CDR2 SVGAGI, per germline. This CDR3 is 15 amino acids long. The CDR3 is CASSYSSSLGRGYTF. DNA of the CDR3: TGTGCCAGCAGTTACTCGAGTTCCCTGGGGAGAGGCTACACCTTC.

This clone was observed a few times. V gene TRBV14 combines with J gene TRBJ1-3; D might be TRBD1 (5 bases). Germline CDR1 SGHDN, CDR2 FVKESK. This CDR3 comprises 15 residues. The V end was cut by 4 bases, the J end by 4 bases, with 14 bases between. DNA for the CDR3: TGTGCCAGCAGCCGTCCAGGGAATTTGGGAAACACCATATATTTT. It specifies CASSRPGNLGNTIYF.

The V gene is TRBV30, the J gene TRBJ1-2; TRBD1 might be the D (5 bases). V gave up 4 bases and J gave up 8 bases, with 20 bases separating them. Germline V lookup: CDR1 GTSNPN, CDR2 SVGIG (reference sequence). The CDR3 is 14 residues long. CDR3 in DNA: TGTGCCTGGAACGACCAGGGCTTACGGTACGGCTACACCTTC. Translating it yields CAWNDQGLRYGYTF.

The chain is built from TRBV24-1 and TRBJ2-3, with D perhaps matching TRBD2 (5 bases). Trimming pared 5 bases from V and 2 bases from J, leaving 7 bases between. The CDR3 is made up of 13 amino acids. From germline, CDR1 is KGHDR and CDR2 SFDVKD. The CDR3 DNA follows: TGTGCCACCAGTGCGGGGTCCACAGATACGCAGTATTTT. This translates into CATSAGSTDTQYF.

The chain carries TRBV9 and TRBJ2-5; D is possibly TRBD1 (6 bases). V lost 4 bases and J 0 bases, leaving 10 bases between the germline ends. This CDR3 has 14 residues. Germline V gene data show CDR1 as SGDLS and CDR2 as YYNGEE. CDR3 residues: CASSPGQHQETQYF. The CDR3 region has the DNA TGTGCCAGCAGCCCCGGACAGCACCAAGAGACCCAGTACTTC.

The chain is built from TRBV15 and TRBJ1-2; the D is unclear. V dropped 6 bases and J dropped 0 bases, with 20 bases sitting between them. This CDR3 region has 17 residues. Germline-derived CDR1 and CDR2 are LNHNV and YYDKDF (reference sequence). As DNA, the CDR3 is TGTGCCACCAGTCTCCGGGGAGCACGCGCCACTAACTATGGCTACACCTTC. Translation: CATSLRGARATNYGYTF. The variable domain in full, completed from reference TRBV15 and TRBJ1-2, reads DAMVIQNPRYQVTQFGKPVTLSCSQTLNHNVMYWYQQKSSQAPKLLFHYYDKDFNNEADTPDNFQSRRPNTSFCFLDIRSPGLGDTAMYLCATSLRGARATNYGYTFGSGTRLTVV.

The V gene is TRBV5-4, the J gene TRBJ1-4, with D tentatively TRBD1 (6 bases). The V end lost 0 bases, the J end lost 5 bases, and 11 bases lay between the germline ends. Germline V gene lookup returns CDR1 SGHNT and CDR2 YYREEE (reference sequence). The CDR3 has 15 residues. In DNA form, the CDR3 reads TGTGCCAGCAGCTTGGGCCAGCAGGGGAATGAAAAACTGTTTTTT. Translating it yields CASSLGQQGNEKLFF.

Here the CDR3 reads CASSLTGHMNTEAFF. The CDR3 nucleotides are TGCGCCAGCAGCCTGACGGGACACATGAACACTGAAGCTTTCTTT. This sequence joins TRBV5-1 and TRBJ1-1, with D maybe TRBD1 (6 bases). The CDR3 extends over 15 amino acids. V was shortened by 4 bases and J by 0 bases, with 13 bases between the two germline ends. Germline lookup yields CDR1 SGHRS and CDR2 YFSETQ.

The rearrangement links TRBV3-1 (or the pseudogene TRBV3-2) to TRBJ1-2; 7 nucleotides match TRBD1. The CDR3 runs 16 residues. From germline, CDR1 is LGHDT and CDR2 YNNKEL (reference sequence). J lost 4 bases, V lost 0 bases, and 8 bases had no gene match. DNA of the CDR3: TGTGCCAGCAGCCAAGACCCAGGGGGTAGCCTCTATGGCTACACCTTC. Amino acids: CASSQDPGGSLYGYTF.

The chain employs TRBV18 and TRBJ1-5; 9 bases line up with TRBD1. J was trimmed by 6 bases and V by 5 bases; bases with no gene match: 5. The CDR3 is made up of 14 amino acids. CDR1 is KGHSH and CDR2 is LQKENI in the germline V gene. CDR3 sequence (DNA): TGTGCCAGCTCAGGGGACAGGGAAGCTCAGCCCCAGCATTTT. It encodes CASSGDREAQPQHF.

For the CDR3, the DNA is TGTGCCAGCAGCTTACAGAGGCGTATGAACACTGAAGCTTTCTTT. This codes for CASSLQRRMNTEAFF. This sequence joins TRBV11-2 and TRBJ1-1; D unclear. Looked up from germline, CDR1 is SGHAT and CDR2 is FQNNGV. This CDR3 is built from 15 residues. Trimming removed 2 bases at V and 0 bases at J, with 10 bases between.

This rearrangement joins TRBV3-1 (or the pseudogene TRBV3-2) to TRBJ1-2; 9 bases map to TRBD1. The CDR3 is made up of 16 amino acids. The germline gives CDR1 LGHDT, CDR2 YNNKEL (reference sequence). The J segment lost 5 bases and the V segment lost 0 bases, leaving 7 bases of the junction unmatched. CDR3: CASSQDQGTGPYGYTF. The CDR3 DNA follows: TGTGCCAGCAGCCAAGATCAAGGGACAGGGCCGTATGGCTACACCTTC.

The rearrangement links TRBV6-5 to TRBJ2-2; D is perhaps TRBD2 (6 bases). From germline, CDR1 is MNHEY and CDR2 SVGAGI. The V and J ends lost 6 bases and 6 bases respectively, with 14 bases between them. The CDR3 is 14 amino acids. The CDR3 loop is CASREGLIPGELFF. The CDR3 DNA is TGTGCCAGCAGGGAGGGACTTATTCCCGGGGAGCTGTTTTTT.

CDR3 sequence: CATRGVDEQFF. DNA for the CDR3: TGTGCCACCAGAGGGGTGGATGAGCAGTTCTTC. The chain combines TRBV27 with TRBJ2-1; tentatively, D is TRBD1 or TRBD2 (5 bases each). Germline lookup yields CDR1 MNHEY and CDR2 SMNVEV (reference sequence). V dropped 10 bases and J dropped 8 bases, with 12 bases sitting between them. The CDR3 loop spans 11 amino acids.

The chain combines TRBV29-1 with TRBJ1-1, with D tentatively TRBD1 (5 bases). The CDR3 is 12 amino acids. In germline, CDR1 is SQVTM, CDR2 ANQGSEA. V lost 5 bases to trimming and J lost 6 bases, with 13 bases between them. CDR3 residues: CSVCEDTPEAFF. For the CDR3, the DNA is TGCAGCGTTTGCGAGGACACCCCTGAAGCTTTCTTT.

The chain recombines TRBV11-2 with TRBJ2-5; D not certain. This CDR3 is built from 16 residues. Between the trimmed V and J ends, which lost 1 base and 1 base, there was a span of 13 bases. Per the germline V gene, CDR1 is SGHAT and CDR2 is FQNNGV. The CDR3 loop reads CASSLVFLGTQETQYF. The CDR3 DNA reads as TGTGCCAGCAGCTTAGTGTTCCTAGGAACCCAAGAGACCCAGTACTTC. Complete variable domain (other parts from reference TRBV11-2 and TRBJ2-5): EAGVAQSPRYKIIEKRQSVAFWCNPISGHATLYWYQQILGQGPKLLIQFQNNGVVDDSQLPKDRFSAERLKGVDSTLKIQPAKLEDSAVYLCASSLVFLGTQETQYFGPGTRLLVL.

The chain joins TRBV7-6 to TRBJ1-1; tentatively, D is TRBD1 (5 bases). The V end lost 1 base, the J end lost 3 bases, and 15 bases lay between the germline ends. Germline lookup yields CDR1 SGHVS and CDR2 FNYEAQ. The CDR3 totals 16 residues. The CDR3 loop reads CASSLGGGRVYTEAFF. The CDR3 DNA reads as TGTGCCAGCAGCTTAGGGGGAGGCAGGGTTTACACTGAAGCTTTCTTT.